A single sample gave rise to the 8 T cell receptor beta chains below, sequenced in a study of blood T cell repertoires in COVID-19. Profiling relied on immunoSEQ multiplex PCR, and the TCRdb table lists in-frame clones only, not all of them. This sample has 350,000 to 400,000 clones, with nearly 90% found just once. The material sequenced was PBMCs or T cells enriched from blood (not recorded which). All receptors derive from a woman in her thirties who had recovered from COVID-19.

V is TRBV7-3 and J is TRBJ2-7, with D tentatively TRBD1 (5 bases). V shed 5 bases and J shed 2 bases, with 13 bases lying between them. Germline-derived CDR1 and CDR2 are SGHTA and FQGTGA. The CDR3 covers 14 residues. CDR3 amino acids: CASSTSGQAYEQYF. The CDR3, as DNA: TGTGCCAGCAGCACATCAGGGCAAGCCTACGAGCAGTACTTC.

The chain joins TRBV21-1 to TRBJ1-2; TRBD1 is taken as the D call from the table, unchecked against the DNA. TRBV21-1 is flagged as a pseudogene. There are 16 residues in the CDR3. The CDR3 region is CASSLFPGQGRGSYTF. The CDR3 nucleotides are TGTGCCAGCAGTCTCTTTCCGGGACAGGGACGGGGGAGCTACACCTTC.

The V gene is TRBV9, the J gene TRBJ1-2, with D maybe TRBD1 (6 bases). CDR1 is SGDLS and CDR2 is YYNGEE in the germline V gene. The V end was cut by 2 bases, the J end by 8 bases, with 10 bases between. The CDR3 loop spans 12 amino acids. CDR3 coding DNA: TGTGCCAGCAGCGTCAGGGGCCGAGGCTACACCTTC. Translated, it gives CASSVRGRGYTF.

The chain couples TRBV5-1 to TRBJ2-5; TRBD1 matches at 10 bases. The CDR3 is 16 residues long. V dropped 4 bases and J dropped 0; count of bases not matched to a gene: 6. The germline V gene encodes CDR1 SGHRS and CDR2 YFSETQ. The CDR3 DNA reads as TGCGCCAGCAGCCGCTACGGGACAGGGGACCAAGAGACCCAGTACTTC. Its protein is CASSRYGTGDQETQYF.

This clone was counted once. The V and J genes are TRBV5-6 and TRBJ2-3; 8 positions agree with TRBD1. The CDR3 spans 16 residues. Losses at the gene ends were 2 bases for V and 0 bases for J; bases not matched to a gene: 5. The germline gives CDR1 SGHDT, CDR2 YYEEEE. The CDR3 DNA sequence: TGTGCCAGCAGCTTCTGGCAGGGGGCCAGCACAGATACGCAGTATTTT. It translates to CASSFWQGASTDTQYF.

The chain couples TRBV6-5 to TRBJ1-1, with a weak D call TRBD1 (6 bases). This CDR3 spans 16 amino acids. V dropped 3 bases and J dropped 14 bases, with 28 bases sitting between them. Germline loops: CDR1 MNHEY, CDR2 SVGAGI. CDR3 sequence: CASSYDPTGTTPEFFF. The CDR3 DNA reads TGTGCCAGCAGTTATGATCCGACAGGAACTACCCCTGAATTCTTCTTT.

About this clone: This sample also contains other DNA sequences that code for the same CDR3. The chain carries TRBV27 and TRBJ1-1; perhaps TRBD1 as D (5 bases). Germline assignment: CDR1 MNHEY and CDR2 SMNVEV (reference sequence). The CDR3 runs 14 residues. V gave up 2 bases and J gave up 5 bases, with 12 bases separating them. CDR3 DNA sequence: TGTGCCAGCAGTTTAGGGGGGGGAGGAACTGAAGCTTTCTTT. Residues: CASSLGGGGTEAFF.

The rearrangement joins TRBV9 to TRBJ1-6; D uncertain. V lost 2 bases, J lost 0 bases, and 9 bases lay in between. The CDR3 is made up of 16 amino acids. The germline V gene encodes CDR1 SGDLS and CDR2 YYNGEE. The CDR3 nucleotides are TGTGCCAGCAGCGTCAGCGGGAGCTCCTATAATTCACCCCTCCACTTT. This codes for CASSVSGSSYNSPLHF.